The 12 T cell receptor beta chains below come from one sample, sequenced in a study of shared clonotypes between healthy human individuals. Method: immunoSEQ multiplex PCR; TCRdb's copy keeps in-frame clones and lacks some. The sample consists of some 550,000 clones, about 97% of them appearing once. The sequenced material came from naive CD4+ T cells sorted from blood. Subset described: CD45RA+ positively selected. The receptors were sampled from a woman in her twenties or thirties in good health.

This sequence joins TRBV6-1 and TRBJ1-1; 7 nucleotides agree with TRBD1. The CDR3 is 13 residues long. Germline values: CDR1 MNHNS, CDR2 SASEGT. The junction had 8 bases not matched to a gene; V was cut back by 5 bases and J by 8 bases. The CDR3 nucleotides are TGTGCCAGCAGTTTACAGGGGTTCCAGGAAGCTTTCTTT. Translation gives CASSLQGFQEAFF.

V and J are TRBV6-1 and TRBJ1-4; maybe TRBD1 (5 bases). CDR3 length: 15 amino acids. Germline CDR1 and CDR2: MNHNS and SASEGT. Trimming took off 5 bases at V and 5 bases at J, with 15 bases between the two ends. The CDR3 coding sequence is TGTGCCAGCAGTCCCCCGGGGGTCCACAATGAAAAACTGTTTTTT. Translation: CASSPPGVHNEKLFF.

V gene TRBV9 combines with J gene TRBJ2-2; 10 bases line up with TRBD2. CDR1 is SGDLS, CDR2 YYNGEE, per germline. This CDR3 comprises 16 residues. J lost 5 bases, V lost 0 bases, and 4 bases had no gene match. In DNA, the CDR3 is TGTGCCAGCAGCGTAGGGTCTAGCGGGAGTACCGGGGAGCTGTTTTTT. Protein sequence: CASSVGSSGSTGELFF.

This sequence joins TRBV6-1 and TRBJ2-7, with D uncertain. This CDR3 has 13 residues. V was trimmed by 2 bases and J by 3 bases, leaving 8 bases between them. CDR1 is MNHNS and CDR2 is SASEGT in the germline V gene. The CDR3 region has the DNA TGTGCCAGCAGTGAAATAAACAGCTACGAGCAGTACTTC. This codes for CASSEINSYEQYF.

This clone was seen a single time. V usage is TRBV15 and J usage is TRBJ1-4; 8 nucleotides match TRBD1. This CDR3 has 16 residues. With 0 bases clipped from V and 3 bases from J, the junction kept 3 bases outside the gene matches. Germline lookup yields CDR1 LNHNV and CDR2 YYDKDF (reference sequence). The chain's CDR3 is CATSRDSGGPNEKLFF. CDR3 nucleotides: TGTGCCACCAGCAGAGATTCAGGGGGCCCTAATGAAAAACTGTTTTTT.

V usage is TRBV10-3 and J usage is TRBJ2-3, with TRBD1 matching 8 bases. This CDR3 is built from 16 residues. Germline V gives CDR1 ENHRY, CDR2 SYGVKD. V gave up 7 bases and J gave up 5 bases; unmatched junction bases: 14. Here the CDR3 reads CAINPGVGQGEDTQYF. The CDR3 DNA is TGTGCCATCAATCCTGGGGTTGGACAGGGTGAAGATACGCAGTATTTT.

V usage is TRBV5-6 and J usage is TRBJ2-3; 8 bases fit TRBD1. The CDR3 extends over 13 amino acids. J gave up 4 bases and V 4 bases, and 2 bases lay outside the gene matches. Per germline, CDR1 SGHDT and CDR2 YYEEEE. CDR3 nucleotides: TGTGCCAGCAGCCCAGGGGGCGCAGATACGCAGTATTTT. It encodes CASSPGGADTQYF.

V usage is TRBV18 and J usage is TRBJ1-1; D possibly corresponds to TRBD1 (5 bases). This CDR3 comprises 15 residues. V lost 4 bases, J lost 1 base, and 13 bases lay in between. Germline CDR1 KGHSH, CDR2 LQKENI. CDR3 in amino acids: CASSLMQGTNTEAFF. Written as DNA, the CDR3 is TGTGCCAGCTCACTCATGCAGGGTACGAACACTGAAGCTTTCTTT.

This clone was seen a single time. CDR3 loop: CASSETGGLDSYEQYF. The CDR3 DNA sequence: TGCGCCAGCAGCGAAACAGGGGGTCTGGACTCCTACGAGCAGTACTTC. This chain joins TRBV5-1 and TRBJ2-7, with 8 bases matching TRBD1. Germline V gene sequence: CDR1 SGHRS, CDR2 YFSETQ. V lost 4 bases to trimming and J lost 0 bases; unmatched junction nucleotides: 9. The length of the CDR3 is 16 residues.

The chain uses TRBV9 and TRBJ1-2, with D unresolved. CDR1 and CDR2 (germline): SGDLS, YYNGEE. V was pared by 6 bases and J by 2 bases, with 5 bases between. CDR3 length: 11 amino acids. The CDR3 spells CASTLNYGYTF. The CDR3 DNA sequence: TGTGCCAGCACCCTAAACTATGGCTACACCTTC.

Concerning this clone itself: Other DNA sequences from this sample encode an identical CDR3 as well. The rearrangement joins TRBV5-1 to TRBJ2-7; D is unclear. V was pared by 0 bases and J by 4 bases, with 8 bases between. Germline CDR1 is SGHRS and CDR2 is YFSETQ. This CDR3 is 13 amino acids long. This chain's CDR3 is CASSLGQNYEQYF. Written as DNA, the CDR3 is TGCGCCAGCAGCTTGGGGCAGAATTACGAGCAGTACTTC.

The chain carries TRBV7-6 and TRBJ2-2; TRBD1 matches at 8 bases. The CDR3 runs to 18 residues. Trimming cost V 2 bases and J 3 bases; bases outside gene matches: 11. CDR1 and CDR2 (germline): SGHVS, FNYEAQ. CDR3 residues: CASSLRTGSAGDTGELFF. The CDR3 region has the DNA TGTGCCAGCAGCTTAAGGACAGGGAGCGCCGGGGACACCGGGGAGCTGTTTTTT.